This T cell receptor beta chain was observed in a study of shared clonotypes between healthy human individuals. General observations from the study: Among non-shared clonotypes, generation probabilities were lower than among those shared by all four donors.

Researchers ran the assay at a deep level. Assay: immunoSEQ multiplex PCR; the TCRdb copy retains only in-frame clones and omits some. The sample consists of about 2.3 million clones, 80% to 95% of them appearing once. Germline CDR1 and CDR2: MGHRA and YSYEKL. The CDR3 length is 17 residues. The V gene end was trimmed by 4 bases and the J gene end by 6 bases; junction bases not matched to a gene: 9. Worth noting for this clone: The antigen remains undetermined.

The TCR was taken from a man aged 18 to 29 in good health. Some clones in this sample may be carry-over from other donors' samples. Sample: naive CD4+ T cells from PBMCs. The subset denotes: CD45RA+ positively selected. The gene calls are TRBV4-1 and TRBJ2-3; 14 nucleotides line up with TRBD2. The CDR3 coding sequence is TGCGCCAGCAGCCTCTTCGGGACTAGCGGGAGTGGGGATACGCAGTATTTT. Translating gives CASSLFGTSGSGDTQYF.